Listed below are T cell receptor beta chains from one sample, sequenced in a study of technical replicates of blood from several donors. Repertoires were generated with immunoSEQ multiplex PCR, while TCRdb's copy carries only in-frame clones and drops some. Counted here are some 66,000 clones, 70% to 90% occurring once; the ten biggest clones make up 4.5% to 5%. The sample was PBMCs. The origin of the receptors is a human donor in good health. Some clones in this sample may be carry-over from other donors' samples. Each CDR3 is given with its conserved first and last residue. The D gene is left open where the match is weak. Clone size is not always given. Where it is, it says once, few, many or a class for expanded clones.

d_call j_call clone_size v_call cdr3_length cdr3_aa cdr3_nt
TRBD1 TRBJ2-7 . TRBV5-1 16 CASSSPPGTASYEQYF TGCGCCAGCAGCTCCCCCCCCGGGACAGCCTCCTACGAGCAGTACTTC
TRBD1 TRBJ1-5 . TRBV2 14 CASSPTGSNQPQHF TGTGCCAGCAGCCCGACAGGGAGCAATCAGCCCCAGCATTTT
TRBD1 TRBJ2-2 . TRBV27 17 CASSLYGQGANAGELFF TGTGCCAGCAGTTTATACGGACAGGGGGCGAACGCCGGGGAGCTGTTTTTT
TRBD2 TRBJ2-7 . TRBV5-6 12 CASSLNLAGEYF TGTGCCAGCAGCTTGAACCTCGCGGGGGAGTACTTC
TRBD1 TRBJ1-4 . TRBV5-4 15 CASSTGQGVTEKLFF TGTGCCAGCAGCACTGGACAGGGAGTAACCGAAAAACTGTTTTTT
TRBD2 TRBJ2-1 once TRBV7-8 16 CASSSYSRTSLNEQFF TGTGCCAGCAGCTCATACTCCCGGACTAGCTTAAATGAGCAGTTCTTC
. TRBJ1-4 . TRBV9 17 CASSVGRGGRSGEKLFF TGTGCCAGCAGCGTAGGTCGGGGGGGCCGGTCGGGCGAAAAACTGTTTTTT
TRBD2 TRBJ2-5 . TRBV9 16 CASSVGVAGGRETQYF TGTGCCAGCAGCGTAGGCGTGGCGGGAGGGCGGGAGACCCAGTACTTC
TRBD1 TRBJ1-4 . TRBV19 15 CASSIGRQGNEKLFF TGTGCCAGTAGTATAGGAAGACAGGGGAATGAAAAACTGTTTTTT
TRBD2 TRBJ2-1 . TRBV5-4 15 CASSLWRLANNEQFF TGTGCCAGCAGCTTGTGGAGACTAGCAAACAATGAGCAGTTCTTC
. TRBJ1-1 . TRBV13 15 CASSHRTLMNTEAFF TGTGCCAGCAGCCACAGAACACTTATGAACACTGAAGCTTTCTTT
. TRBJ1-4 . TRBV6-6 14 CASSYITENEKLFF TGTGCCAGCAGTTACATAACAGAAAATGAAAAACTGTTTTTT
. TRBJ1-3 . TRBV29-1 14 CSVEDSFSGNTIYF TGCAGCGTTGAAGACAGTTTCTCTGGAAACACCATATATTTT
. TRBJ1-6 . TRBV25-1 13 CASSELINSPLHF TGTGCCAGCAGTGAATTAATAAATTCACCCCTCCACTTT
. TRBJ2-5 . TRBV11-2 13 CASSLGLLETQYF TGTGCCAGCAGCTTAGGCCTATTAGAGACCCAGTACTTC
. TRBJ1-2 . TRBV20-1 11 CSFGGVYGYTF TGCAGTTTCGGGGGGGTCTATGGCTACACCTTC
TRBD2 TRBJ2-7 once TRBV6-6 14 CASSYVGGSYEQYF TGTGCCAGCAGTTATGTGGGAGGGAGCTACGAGCAGTACTTC